This TCR beta chain was sequenced during a study of shared clonotypes between healthy human individuals. Study context: Aged 18 to 49, the donors were a couple of women and three men.

The healthy adult donors were HIV-negative and reported no recent acute infections or vaccinations. As regards this clone: The antigen is undetermined.

Study-level findings and limits: Blood was the only sampled material, and tissue repertoires likely differ. Measured sharing among donors was expected to vary with sequencing depth.

The CDR3 is made up of 13 amino acids. CDR1 and CDR2 from the germline V gene are SGDLS and YYNGEE. V was clipped by 3 bases and J by 11 bases; unmatched bases: 7. Profiling relied on immunoSEQ multiplex PCR, and the TCRdb table lists in-frame clones only, not all of them. The sample lists millions of clones, about 95% seen once, with 0.1% to 0.15% in the top ten. This TCR was sampled from a man between 18 and 35 years old in good health. The sequenced sample was naive CD4+ T cells sorted from blood. The subset denotes: CD45RA+ positively selected. This sequence joins TRBV9 and TRBJ1-4; 7 bases align to TRBD1. The CDR3 DNA reads TGTGCCAGCAGCGGGACAGGAGTCGGTAAACTGTTTTTT. It is translated as CASSGTGVGKLFF.